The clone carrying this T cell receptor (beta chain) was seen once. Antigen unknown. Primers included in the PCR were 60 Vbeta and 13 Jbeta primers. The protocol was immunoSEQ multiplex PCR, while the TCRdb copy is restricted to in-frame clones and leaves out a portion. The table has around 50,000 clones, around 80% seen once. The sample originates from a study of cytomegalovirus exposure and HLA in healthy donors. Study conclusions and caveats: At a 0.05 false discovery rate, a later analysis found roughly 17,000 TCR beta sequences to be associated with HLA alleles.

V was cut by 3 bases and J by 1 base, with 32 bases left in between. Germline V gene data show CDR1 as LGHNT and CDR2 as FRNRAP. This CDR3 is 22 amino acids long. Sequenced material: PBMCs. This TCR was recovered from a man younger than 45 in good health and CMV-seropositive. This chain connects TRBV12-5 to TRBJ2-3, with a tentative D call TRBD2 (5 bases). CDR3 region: CASGFPYHRRPETGQGTDTQYF. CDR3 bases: TGTGCTAGTGGTTTTCCCTATCATAGGAGGCCGGAAACGGGTCAGGGCACAGATACGCAGTATTTT.